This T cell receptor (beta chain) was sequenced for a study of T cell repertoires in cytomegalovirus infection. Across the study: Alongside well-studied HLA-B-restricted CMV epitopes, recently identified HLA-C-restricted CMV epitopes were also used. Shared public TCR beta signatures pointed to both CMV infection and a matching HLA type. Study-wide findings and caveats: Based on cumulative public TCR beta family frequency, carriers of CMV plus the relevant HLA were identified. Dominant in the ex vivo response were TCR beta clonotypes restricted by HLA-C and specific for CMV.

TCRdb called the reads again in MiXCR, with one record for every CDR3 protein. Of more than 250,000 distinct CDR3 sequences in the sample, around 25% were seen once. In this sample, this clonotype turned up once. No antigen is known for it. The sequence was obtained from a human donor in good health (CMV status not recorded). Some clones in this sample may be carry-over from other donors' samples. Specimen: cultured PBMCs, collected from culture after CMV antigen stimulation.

The CDR3 here is CSARVIGQAYEQYF. The CDR3 bases are TGCAGTGCTAGAGTTATCGGACAAGCCTACGAGCAGTACTTC. The chain is built from TRBV20-1 and TRBJ2-7; a possible D gene is TRBD1 (5 bases). Germline V lookup: CDR1 DFQATT, CDR2 SNEGSKA (reference sequence). The V end lost 1 base, the J end lost 2 bases, and 12 bases lay between the germline ends. The CDR3 covers 14 residues.